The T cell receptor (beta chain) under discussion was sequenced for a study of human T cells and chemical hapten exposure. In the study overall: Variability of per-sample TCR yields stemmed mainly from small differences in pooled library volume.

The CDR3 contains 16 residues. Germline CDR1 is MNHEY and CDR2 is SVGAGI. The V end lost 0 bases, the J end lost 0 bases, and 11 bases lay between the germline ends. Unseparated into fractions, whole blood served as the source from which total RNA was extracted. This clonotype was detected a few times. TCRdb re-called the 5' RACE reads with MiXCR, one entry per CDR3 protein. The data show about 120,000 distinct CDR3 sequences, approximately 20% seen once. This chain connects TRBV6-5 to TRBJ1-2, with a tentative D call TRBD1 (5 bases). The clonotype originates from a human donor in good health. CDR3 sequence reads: CASSYSMAGTNYGYTF. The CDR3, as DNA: TGTGCCAGCAGTTACTCCATGGCAGGGACTAACTATGGCTACACCTTC.